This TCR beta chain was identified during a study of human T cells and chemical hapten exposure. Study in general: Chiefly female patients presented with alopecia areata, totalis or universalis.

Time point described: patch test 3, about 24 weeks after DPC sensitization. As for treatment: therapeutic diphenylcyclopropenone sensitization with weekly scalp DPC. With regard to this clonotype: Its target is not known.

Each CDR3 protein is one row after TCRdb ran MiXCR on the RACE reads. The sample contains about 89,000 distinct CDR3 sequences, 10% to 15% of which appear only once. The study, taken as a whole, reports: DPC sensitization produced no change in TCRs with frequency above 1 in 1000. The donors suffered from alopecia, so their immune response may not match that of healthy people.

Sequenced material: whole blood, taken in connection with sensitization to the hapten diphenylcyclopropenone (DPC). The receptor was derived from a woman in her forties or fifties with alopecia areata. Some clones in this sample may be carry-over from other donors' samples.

CDR3 loop: CSARASGNTIYF. The CDR3 nucleotides are TGCAGTGCTAGGGCCTCTGGAAACACCATATATTTT. The genes are TRBV20-1 and TRBJ1-3; the D is unclear. V was cut by 3 bases and J by 0 bases, with 3 bases left in between. Germline assignment: CDR1 DFQATT and CDR2 SNEGSKA (reference sequence). This CDR3 region has 12 residues.